This passage covers 23 T cell receptor beta chains from one sample sequenced in a study of T-cell memory formation after mild COVID-19. TCRdb used MiXCR to reprocess the 5' RACE reads, holding one entry per CDR3 protein. This table holds fewer than 700,000 distinct CDR3 sequences, roughly 21% found once. The sequenced sample consisted of PBMCs or a T cell subset sorted from them (not recorded which). Receptor source: an adult woman who had mild COVID-19 (a few samples of this study predate the infection). Cell type and time point are not known.

The rearrangement uses TRBV15 and TRBJ1-2; TRBD1 is a possible D gene (5 bases). Looked up from germline, CDR1 is LNHNV and CDR2 is YYDKDF (reference sequence). Trimming cost V 3 bases and J 7 bases, with 9 bases left between them. The CDR3 runs 12 residues. CDR3 amino acids: CATSRARGGYTF. The CDR3, as DNA: TGTGCCACCAGCAGGGCGAGGGGTGGCTACACCTTC.

There are many counts of this clonotype. The chain is built from TRBV5-4 and TRBJ2-2; 10 bases are a match to TRBD1. V gave up 4 bases and J gave up 0 bases; unmatched junction bases: 3. The CDR3 is 16 residues long. Germline CDR1 is SGHNT and CDR2 is YYREEE (reference sequence). The CDR3 loop is CASSIGQGANTGELFF. For the CDR3, the DNA is TGTGCCAGCAGCATAGGACAGGGGGCGAACACCGGGGAGCTGTTTTTT.

This clonotype was seen a few times. The chain joins TRBV10-3 to TRBJ2-3; D is unresolved. The CDR3 is made up of 15 amino acids. Germline values: CDR1 ENHRY, CDR2 SYGVKD. Between the trimmed V and J ends, which lost 0 bases and 2 bases, there was a span of 9 bases. The CDR3 spells CAISESGKVTDTQYF. CDR3 coding DNA: TGTGCCATCAGTGAGTCGGGCAAAGTCACAGATACGCAGTATTTT.

This clonotype was detected only once. The chain couples TRBV6-5 to TRBJ2-7; 11 bases fit TRBD2. The V and J ends lost 5 bases and 7 bases, in that order; junction bases with no gene match: 4. The CDR3 has 13 amino acids. Germline V gives CDR1 MNHEY, CDR2 SVGAGI. The DNA for the CDR3 is TGTGCCAGCAGTCTAGCGGGAGGTGTTGAGCAGTACTTC. The encoded protein is CASSLAGGVEQYF.

J is TRBJ1-5 and V is TRBV15; no definite D call. This CDR3 spans 18 amino acids. Trimming shortened V by 3 bases and J by 6 bases, and 24 bases separated the two germline ends. The germline V gene has CDR1 LNHNV and CDR2 YYDKDF (reference sequence). The CDR3 region is CATSSEYVDLSRGQPQHF. In DNA form, the CDR3 reads TGTGCCACCAGCAGCGAATACGTCGACCTTAGTAGAGGTCAGCCCCAGCATTTT.

CDR3 loop: CASSLAARLEDNEQFF. The CDR3 bases are TGTGCCAGCAGCTTGGCCGCGCGACTAGAGGATAATGAGCAGTTCTTC. The V gene is TRBV5-4, the J gene TRBJ2-1; tentative D call: TRBD2 (6 bases). The CDR3 has 16 amino acids. V was trimmed by 0 bases and J by 7 bases, leaving 17 bases between them. The germline V gene has CDR1 SGHNT and CDR2 YYREEE (reference sequence). The whole variable domain, remainder taken from reference TRBV5-4 and TRBJ2-1, is ETGVTQSPTHLIKTRGQQVTLRCSSQSGHNTVSWYQQALGQGPQFIFQYYREEENGRGNFPPRFSGLQFPNYSSELNVNALELDDSALYLCASSLAARLEDNEQFFGPGTRLTVL.

This clonotype has a count of ten or more. The chain is built from TRBV5-1 and TRBJ2-7, with 9 nucleotides matching TRBD1. The CDR3 has 14 amino acids. Trimming took 0 bases from V and 5 from J; bases not matched to a gene: 3. Germline V gene lookup returns CDR1 SGHRS and CDR2 YFSETQ. The CDR3 DNA sequence: TGCGCCAGCAGCTTGGGGGACAGGGTCGACGAGCAGTACTTC. Translated: CASSLGDRVDEQYF. The whole variable domain, remainder taken from reference TRBV5-1 and TRBJ2-7, is KAGVTQTPRYLIKTRGQQVTLSCSPISGHRSVSWYQQTPGQGLQFLFEYFSETQRNKGNFPGRFSGRQFSNSRSEMNVSTLELGDSALYLCASSLGDRVDEQYFGPGTRLTVT.

This clonotype was counted between two and nine times. The chain is built from TRBV27 and TRBJ2-7; TRBD2 matches 7 bases. Per germline, CDR1 MNHEY and CDR2 SMNVEV (reference sequence). V lost 4 bases to trimming and J lost 2 bases; unmatched junction nucleotides: 5. The CDR3 has 14 amino acids. The CDR3 region is CASSYLTSPYEQYF. The CDR3 bases are TGTGCCAGCAGTTATCTGACTAGCCCCTACGAGCAGTACTTC.

The sample holds a few counts of this clonotype. This chain joins TRBV7-8 and TRBJ1-1; D perhaps matches TRBD1 (6 bases). Germline assignment: CDR1 SGHVS and CDR2 FQNEAQ. V lost 1 base, J lost 1 base, and 19 bases lay in between. CDR3 length: 18 residues. The CDR3 sequence is CASSLDPGQRLPNTEAFF. CDR3 sequence (DNA): TGTGCCAGCAGCTTAGATCCCGGACAGAGACTACCGAACACTGAAGCTTTCTTT.

This rearrangement joins TRBV15 to TRBJ1-6; D remains unclear. Per the germline V gene, CDR1 is LNHNV and CDR2 is YYDKDF (reference sequence). The CDR3 spans 13 residues. V lost 3 bases and J 6 bases, leaving 6 bases between the germline ends. The CDR3 DNA reads as TGTGCCACCAGCAGGGATTCTAATTCACCCCTCCACTTT. Its translation: CATSRDSNSPLHF.

This clonotype has only a few counts. J is TRBJ2-7 and V is TRBV29-1, with D uncertain. Germline V CDR1 and CDR2: SQVTM, ANQGSEA. This CDR3 has 19 amino acids. V lost 1 base and J 2 bases, leaving 27 bases between the germline ends. The CDR3 protein is CSVEAPAARDWEQPYEQYF. CDR3 in DNA: TGCAGCGTTGAAGCCCCGGCGGCACGCGACTGGGAACAACCCTACGAGCAGTACTTC.

This clonotype was seen a handful of times. The V call is TRBV5-5, the J call TRBJ2-2, with D possibly being TRBD1 (5 bases). The CDR3 consists of 17 residues. Germline lookup yields CDR1 SGHKS and CDR2 YYEKEE (reference sequence). The V end lost 4 bases, the J end lost 1 base, and 17 bases lay between the germline ends. The CDR3 loop reads CASSTPLRGKNTGELFF. Here the CDR3 DNA reads TGTGCCAGCAGCACCCCACTAAGGGGCAAGAACACCGGGGAGCTGTTTTTT.

In its sample, this clonotype was seen a few times. The gene calls are TRBV10-3 and TRBJ2-5; maybe TRBD2 (5 bases). Between the trimmed V and J ends, which lost 6 bases and 5 bases, there was a span of 22 bases. CDR1 is ENHRY, CDR2 SYGVKD, per germline. The CDR3 extends over 16 amino acids. The CDR3 DNA reads TGTGCCATCAGGACCGATGCGGGCCTGGATCGTGAGACCCAGTACTTC. Its protein product is CAIRTDAGLDRETQYF.

J is TRBJ1-1 and V is TRBV6-1, with D possibly being TRBD1 (6 bases). Germline loops: CDR1 MNHNS, CDR2 SASEGT. V lost 6 bases, J lost 4 bases, and 18 bases lay in between. The CDR3 is 15 residues long. The CDR3 region is CASSDARGVGTEAFF. The CDR3 coding sequence is TGTGCCAGCAGCGACGCTAGGGGGGTTGGCACTGAAGCTTTCTTT.

The chain couples TRBV5-1 to TRBJ2-1; TRBD2 matches at 13 bases. Looked up from germline, CDR1 is SGHRS and CDR2 is YFSETQ. Trimming removed 2 bases from V and 0 bases from J; junction bases left unmatched: 11. CDR3 length: 20 residues. CDR3 sequence reads: CASSFPGTSGTISSYNEQFF. CDR3 DNA sequence: TGCGCCAGCAGCTTCCCCGGGACTAGCGGGACAATAAGCTCCTACAATGAGCAGTTCTTC.

This clonotype occurred a few times. The chain has TRBV7-9 and TRBJ2-1; D call uncertain. Germline values: CDR1 SEHNR, CDR2 FQNEAQ (reference sequence). The V end lost 4 bases, the J end lost 8 bases, and 12 bases lay between the germline ends. CDR3 length: 13 residues. CDR3 in amino acids: CASSSFRTDEQFF. CDR3 coding DNA: TGTGCCAGCAGCTCATTTAGGACGGATGAGCAGTTCTTC.

This clonotype came up many times. This rearrangement joins TRBV5-5 to TRBJ2-7; 14 bases fit TRBD2. The J segment lost 0 bases and the V segment lost 4 bases, leaving 9 bases of the junction unmatched. The germline V gene has CDR1 SGHKS and CDR2 YYEKEE (reference sequence). The CDR3 contains 18 residues. CDR3 sequence reads: CASSLEPGLAGGSYEQYF. The CDR3 DNA reads TGTGCCAGCAGCCTGGAACCCGGACTAGCGGGGGGCTCCTACGAGCAGTACTTC.

Only a few counts were recorded for this clonotype. The CDR3 reads CSVLLPGLAAGDEQFF. In DNA form, the CDR3 reads TGCAGCGTTCTCCTCCCCGGACTAGCGGCGGGGGATGAGCAGTTCTTC. This sequence joins TRBV29-1 and TRBJ2-1; 10 bases are shared with TRBD2. J was trimmed by 8 bases and V by 5 bases; bases with no gene match: 15. CDR1 is SQVTM, CDR2 ANQGSEA, per germline. This CDR3 is 16 amino acids long.

The chain links TRBV7-2 to TRBJ1-5, with a possible D match to TRBD1 (5 bases). Trimming took 3 bases from V and 4 from J, leaving 13 bases between them. Germline CDR1 SGHTA, CDR2 FQGNSA. The CDR3 is made up of 15 amino acids. The CDR3 DNA reads TGTGCCAGCAGCTTCTCAGGGTTAGGAAATCAGCCCCAGCATTTT. Its translation: CASSFSGLGNQPQHF.

The chain has TRBV5-1 and TRBJ1-2; D gene uncertain. Germline CDR1 SGHRS, CDR2 YFSETQ. Trimming took 4 bases from V and 4 from J, leaving 11 bases between them. This CDR3 has 13 amino acids. CDR3 DNA: TGCGCCAGCAGCCCGTGGGCCTTCTATGGCTACACCTTC. Translation: CASSPWAFYGYTF.

V usage is TRBV7-9 and J usage is TRBJ2-2; 8 nucleotides agree with TRBD2. The CDR3 runs 15 residues. The germline V gene has CDR1 SEHNR and CDR2 FQNEAQ (reference sequence). After removal of 4 bases from V and 6 bases from J, the junction contained 7 bases not matched to a gene. The CDR3 here is CASSSGTSGAGELFF. The CDR3 DNA follows: TGTGCCAGCAGCTCAGGGACTAGTGGTGCCGGGGAGCTGTTTTTT.

This clonotype was found a few times. The rearrangement joins TRBV20-1 to TRBJ2-1, with 9 bases identical to TRBD2. Germline values: CDR1 DFQATT, CDR2 SNEGSKA (reference sequence). The junction had 7 bases not matched to a gene; V was cut back by 0 bases and J by 7 bases. The CDR3 covers 15 residues. CDR3 amino acids: CSARDLGGGANEQFF. CDR3 coding DNA: TGCAGTGCTAGAGATCTGGGCGGGGGGGCGAATGAGCAGTTCTTC.

Written as DNA, the CDR3 is TGCAGTGCTAGACCCACGGGGCTAGCGGGACTCGAAGAGACCCAGTACTTC. This gives the protein CSARPTGLAGLEETQYF. The J gene is TRBJ2-5, the V gene TRBV20-1; 9 positions match TRBD2. The V segment lost 2 bases and the J segment 3 bases; nucleotides outside the gene matches: 13. Per the germline V gene, CDR1 is DFQATT and CDR2 is SNEGSKA (reference sequence). The CDR3 spans 17 residues.